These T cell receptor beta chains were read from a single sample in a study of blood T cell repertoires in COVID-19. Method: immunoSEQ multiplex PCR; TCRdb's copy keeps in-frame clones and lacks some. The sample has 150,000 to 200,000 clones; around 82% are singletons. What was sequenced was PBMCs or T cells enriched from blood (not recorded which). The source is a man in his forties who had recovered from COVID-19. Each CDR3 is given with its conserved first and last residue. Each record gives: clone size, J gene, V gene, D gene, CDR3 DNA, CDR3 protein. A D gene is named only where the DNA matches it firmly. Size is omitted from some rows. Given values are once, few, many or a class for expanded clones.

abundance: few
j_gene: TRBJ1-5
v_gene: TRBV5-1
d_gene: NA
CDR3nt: TGCGCCAGCAGAAGGGAGGACAATCAGCCCCAGCATTTT
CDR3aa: CASRREDNQPQHF

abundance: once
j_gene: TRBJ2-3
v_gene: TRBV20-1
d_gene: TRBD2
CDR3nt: TGCAGTGCTAGTTTTCTAGCGGGGGGTGCAGATACGCAGTATTTT
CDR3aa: CSASFLAGGADTQYF

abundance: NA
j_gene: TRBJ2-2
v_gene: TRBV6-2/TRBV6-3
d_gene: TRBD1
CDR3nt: TGTGCCAGCAGCCCAGGGGGCGCGAACACCGGGGAGCTGTTTTTT
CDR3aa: CASSPGGANTGELFF

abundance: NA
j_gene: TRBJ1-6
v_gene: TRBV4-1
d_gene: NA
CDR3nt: TGCGCCAGCAGGGCCAATTACCAGGGTAATTCACCCCTCCACTTT
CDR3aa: CASRANYQGNSPLHF

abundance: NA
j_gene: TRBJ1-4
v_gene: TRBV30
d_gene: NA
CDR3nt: TGTGCCGGTCGGTCAGGTGCAACTAATGAAAAACTGTTTTTT
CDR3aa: CAGRSGATNEKLFF

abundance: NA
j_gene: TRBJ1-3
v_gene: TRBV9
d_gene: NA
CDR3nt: TGTGCCAGCAGCGCCCTCGGGGGTGGGCTGGACACCATATATTTT
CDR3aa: CASSALGGGLDTIYF

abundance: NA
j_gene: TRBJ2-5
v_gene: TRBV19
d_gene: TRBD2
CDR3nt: TGTGCCAGTAGTATAGGTGAGACTAGCGGCGAGACCCAGTACTTC
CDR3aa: CASSIGETSGETQYF

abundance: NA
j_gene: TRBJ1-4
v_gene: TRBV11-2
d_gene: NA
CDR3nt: TGTGCCAGCAGCTTTCGGGGGGGATACGAAAAACTGTTTTTT
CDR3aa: CASSFRGGYEKLFF

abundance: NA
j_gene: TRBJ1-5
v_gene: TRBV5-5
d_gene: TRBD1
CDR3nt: TGTGCCAGCAGCTTGACACGCTCGGGACAGGGGTCCCCCCCCCAGCATTTT
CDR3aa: CASSLTRSGQGSPPQHF

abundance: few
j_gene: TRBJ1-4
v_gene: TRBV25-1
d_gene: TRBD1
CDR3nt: TGTGCCACACGAGGCCAGACAGGGCCAAATGAAAAACTGTTTTTT
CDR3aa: CATRGQTGPNEKLFF

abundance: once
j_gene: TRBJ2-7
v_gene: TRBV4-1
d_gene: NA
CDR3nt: TGCGCCAGCAGCCCCTTATCTGACAGAGTCTACGAGCAGTACTTC
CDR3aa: CASSPLSDRVYEQYF

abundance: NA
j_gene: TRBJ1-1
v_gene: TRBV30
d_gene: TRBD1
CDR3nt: TGTGCCTGGAGTGTCGAGGGACAGGGGTTTCTTTCCTCTGAAGCTTTCTTT
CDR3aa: CAWSVEGQGFLSSEAFF

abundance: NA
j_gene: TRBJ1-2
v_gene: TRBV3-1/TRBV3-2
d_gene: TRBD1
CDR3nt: TGTGCCAGCAGCCATACAGGGGACTATGGCTACACCTTC
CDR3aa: CASSHTGDYGYTF

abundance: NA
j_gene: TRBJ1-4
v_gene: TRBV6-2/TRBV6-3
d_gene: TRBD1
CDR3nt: TGTGCCAGCAGTTCCTACGGACAGGGGACAACTAATGAAAAACTGTTTTTT
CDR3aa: CASSSYGQGTTNEKLFF

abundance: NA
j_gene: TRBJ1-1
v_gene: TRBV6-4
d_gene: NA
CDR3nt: TGTGCCAGCAGTGACTCTGAGGAGGGCAACGGAGCTTTCTTT
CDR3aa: CASSDSEEGNGAFF

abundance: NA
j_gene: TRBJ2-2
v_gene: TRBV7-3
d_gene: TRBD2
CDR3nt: TGTGCCAGCAGCTTAAGAGCTAGCGGGGACGGCGGGGAGCTGTTTTTT
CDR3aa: CASSLRASGDGGELFF

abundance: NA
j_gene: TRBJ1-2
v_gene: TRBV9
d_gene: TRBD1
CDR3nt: TGTGCCAGCAGCTCCACCCAGGGGACAGGGAGTAACTATGGCTACACCTTC
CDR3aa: CASSSTQGTGSNYGYTF

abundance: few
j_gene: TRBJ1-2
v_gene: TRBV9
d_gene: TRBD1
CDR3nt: TGTGCCAGCAGCCCCCGGGACAGGCCCAGGGGCTACACCTTC
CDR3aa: CASSPRDRPRGYTF

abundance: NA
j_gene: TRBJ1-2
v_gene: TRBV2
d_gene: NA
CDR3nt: TGTGCCAGCACGGGGGGGACTAACTATGGCTACACCTTC
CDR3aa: CASTGGTNYGYTF

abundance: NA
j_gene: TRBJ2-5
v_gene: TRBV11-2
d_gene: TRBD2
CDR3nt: TGTGCCAGCAGCAGGACTAGCAGGGAGACCCAGTACTTC
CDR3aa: CASSRTSRETQYF

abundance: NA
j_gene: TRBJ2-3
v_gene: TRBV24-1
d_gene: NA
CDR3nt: TGTGCCACCAGAGACTCAGGGGTGGTCACAGATACGCAGTATTTT
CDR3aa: CATRDSGVVTDTQYF

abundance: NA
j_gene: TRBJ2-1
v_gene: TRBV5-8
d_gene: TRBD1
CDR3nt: TGTGCCAGCAGTGACAGGGGATACAATGAGCAGTTCTTC
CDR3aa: CASSDRGYNEQFF

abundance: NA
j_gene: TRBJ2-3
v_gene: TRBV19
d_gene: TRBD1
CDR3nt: TGTGCCAGTACCGGGACAGGTGCCCCTACGCAGTATTTT
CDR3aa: CASTGTGAPTQYF

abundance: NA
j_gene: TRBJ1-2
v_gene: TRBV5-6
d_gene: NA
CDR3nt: TGTGCCAGCAGCTTGGGAGCGGAGGGCTACACCTTC
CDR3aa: CASSLGAEGYTF

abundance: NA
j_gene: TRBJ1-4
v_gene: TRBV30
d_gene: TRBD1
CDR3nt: TGTGCCTGGGGAGCGGGACAGGCTAATGAAAAACTGTTTTTT
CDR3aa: CAWGAGQANEKLFF

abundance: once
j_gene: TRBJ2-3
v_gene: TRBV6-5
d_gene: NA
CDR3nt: TGTGCCAGCAGGGGGGCAAATACGCAGTATTTT
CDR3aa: CASRGANTQYF

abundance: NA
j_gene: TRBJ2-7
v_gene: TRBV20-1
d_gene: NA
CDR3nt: TGCAGCGCCCTGCTGAGCTACGAGCAGTACTTC
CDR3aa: CSALLSYEQYF

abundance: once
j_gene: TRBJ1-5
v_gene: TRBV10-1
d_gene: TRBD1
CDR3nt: TGCGCCAGCTCCGACAGGGTCGGTCAGCCCCAGCATTTT
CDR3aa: CASSDRVGQPQHF